The 15 T cell receptor beta chains presented below share a single source sample, sequenced in a study of blood T cell repertoires in COVID-19. The method was immunoSEQ multiplex PCR; TCRdb's version includes in-frame clones alone and lacks a portion of them. The table shows some 120,000 clones, with roughly 80% occurring only once. Sequencing was performed on peripheral blood. The source is a man younger than 40 with acute or convalescent COVID-19.

This clone was counted only a few times. The CDR3 nucleotides read TGTGCCAGCAGCCAAGATCCCATCGGGAGCTCTGGAAACACCATATATTTT. Translation: CASSQDPIGSSGNTIYF. The chain has TRBV3-1 (or the pseudogene TRBV3-2) and TRBJ1-3; D unresolved. Germline V gene sequence: CDR1 LGHDT, CDR2 YNNKEL (reference sequence). V was pared by 0 bases and J by 0 bases, with 12 bases between. The CDR3 length is 17 residues.

The genes are TRBV11-2 and TRBJ1-1; TRBD1 is a possible D gene (6 bases). This CDR3 spans 15 amino acids. V was shortened by 5 bases and J by 5 bases, with 18 bases between the two germline ends. Germline V gives CDR1 SGHAT, CDR2 FQNNGV. For the CDR3, the DNA is TGTGCCAGCAGCAAATGGGGGGGCAGAGAAACTGAAGCTTTCTTT. This codes for CASSKWGGRETEAFF.

This clone came up a few times. The genes are TRBV23-1 and TRBJ2-7; TRBD2 matches at 8 bases. TRBV23-1 is designated an ORF whose function remains uncertain. After removal of 6 bases from V and 4 bases from J, the junction contained 17 bases not matched to a gene. The CDR3 is made up of 17 amino acids. The CDR3 DNA sequence: TGCGCCAGCAGGGGAAATTTTCCGGGACTAGGAAAGTACGAGCAGTACGTC. Translating it yields CASRGNFPGLGKYEQYV.

V and J are TRBV7-3 and TRBJ2-1, with TRBD2 matching 13 bases. CDR1 is SGHTA, CDR2 FQGTGA, per germline. Unmatched junction bases numbered 7, after V lost 5 bases and J lost 3 bases. CDR3 length equals 17 residues. Written as DNA, the CDR3 is TGTGCCAGCAGCCCGGGGACTAGCGGGGTCCTCTACAATGAGCAGTTCTTC. It encodes CASSPGTSGVLYNEQFF.

The chain has TRBV10-2 and TRBJ2-7; tentatively, D is TRBD2 (6 bases). CDR1 and CDR2 from the germline V gene are WSHSY and SAAADI. The V gene lost 8 bases and the J gene lost 7 bases, with 12 bases spanning the gap. The CDR3 is 11 amino acids. CDR3 residues: CASGGWTEQYV. The DNA for the CDR3 is TGCGCCAGCGGGGGGTGGACAGAGCAGTACGTC.

The J gene is TRBJ1-4, the V gene TRBV14; D ambiguous. The CDR3 is made up of 15 amino acids. The germline gives CDR1 SGHDN, CDR2 FVKESK. Trimming stripped 0 bases from V and 5 bases from J, with 10 bases between. The CDR3 DNA is TGTGCCAGCAGCCAAGATGGACGGGGAAATGAAAAACTGTTTTTT. It encodes CASSQDGRGNEKLFF.

This clone appeared a single time. This chain joins TRBV6-5 and TRBJ2-1, with 11 bases aligning to TRBD1. CDR1 is MNHEY and CDR2 is SVGAGI in the germline V gene. The CDR3 has 13 residues. V dropped 6 bases and J dropped 10; count of bases not matched to a gene: 5. CDR3 residues: CASRGQGAGEQFF. The CDR3 region has the DNA TGTGCCAGCAGAGGACAGGGGGCGGGCGAGCAGTTCTTC.

The gene calls are TRBV19 and TRBJ2-1; tentatively, D is TRBD2 (5 bases). Trimming took off 4 bases at V and 6 bases at J, with 16 bases between the two ends. CDR3 size: 15 residues. Germline values: CDR1 LNHDA, CDR2 SQIVND (reference sequence). CDR3 region: CASSTDWSRFNEQFF. The CDR3 nucleotides are TGTGCCAGTAGTACGGACTGGTCGCGATTCAATGAGCAGTTCTTC. The complete variable domain, with remaining parts taken from reference TRBV19 and TRBJ2-1, reads DGGITQSPKYLFRKEGQNVTLSCEQNLNHDAMYWYRQDPGQGLRLIYYSQIVNDFQKGDIAEGYSVSREKKESFPLTVTSAQKNPTAFYLCASSTDWSRFNEQFFGPGTRLTVL.

This clone was recorded many times. This rearrangement joins TRBV3-1 (or the pseudogene TRBV3-2) to TRBJ1-2; 8 bases are a match to TRBD1. Germline V gene lookup returns CDR1 LGHDT and CDR2 YNNKEL (reference sequence). J gave up 4 bases and V 4 bases, and 8 bases lay outside the gene matches. The CDR3 totals 15 residues. CDR3 region: CASSPRDRPIYGYTF. CDR3 DNA: TGTGCCAGCAGCCCTCGGGACAGGCCTATCTATGGCTACACCTTC.

The chain is built from TRBV3-1 (or the pseudogene TRBV3-2) and TRBJ1-1; the match to TRBD1 covers 7 bases. The CDR3 loop spans 13 amino acids. V shed 3 bases and J 10 bases; nucleotides not matched to a gene: 8. Germline V lookup: CDR1 LGHDT, CDR2 YNNKEL (reference sequence). The CDR3 nucleotides read TGTGCCAGCAGCCACGGACAGGCAGCTGGAGCTTTCTTT. Its protein product is CASSHGQAAGAFF.

This clone was counted once. The genes are TRBV30 and TRBJ2-7; a possible D gene is TRBD2 (7 bases). Germline V gene data show CDR1 as GTSNPN and CDR2 as SVGIG (reference sequence). This CDR3 region has 14 residues. V lost 2 bases, J lost 5 bases, and 16 bases lay in between. The CDR3 loop reads CAWSLKGGVHEQYV. The CDR3 DNA reads as TGTGCCTGGAGTCTTAAAGGGGGGGTACACGAGCAGTACGTC.

The chain couples TRBV9 to TRBJ2-1; TRBD2 agrees at 7 bases. The CDR3 runs to 15 residues. CDR1 and CDR2 from the germline V gene are SGDLS and YYNGEE. V shed 0 bases and J 4 bases; nucleotides not matched to a gene: 4. CDR3 DNA sequence: TGTGCCAGCAGCGTAGGTTCTAGCGGTTACAATGAGCAGTTCTTC. This encodes CASSVGSSGYNEQFF. Together with reference TRBV9 and TRBJ2-1, the CDR3 gives the full variable domain: DSGVTQTPKHLITATGQRVTLRCSPRSGDLSVYWYQQSLDQGLQFLIQYYNGEERAKGNILERFSAQQFPDLHSELNLSSLELGDSALYFCASSVGSSGYNEQFFGPGTRLTVL.

This clone was detected only once. This chain uses TRBV6-5 with TRBJ1-6; TRBD1 might be the D (6 bases). This CDR3 has 15 residues. V lost 6 bases to trimming and J lost 2 bases, with 11 bases between them. CDR1 MNHEY and CDR2 SVGAGI come from the germline V gene. CDR3 nucleotide sequence: TGTGCCAGCAGGCGCCAGGGGACCTATAATTCACCCCTCCACTTT. Its protein product is CASRRQGTYNSPLHF.

V usage is TRBV2 and J usage is TRBJ2-3; 11 bases align to TRBD2. Per the germline V gene, CDR1 is SNHLY and CDR2 is FYNNEI. This CDR3 contains 14 residues. The ends lost 6 bases at V and 6 bases at J; junction bases unmatched: 5. CDR3 amino acids: CASRPLAGADTQYF. CDR3 coding DNA: TGTGCCAGCAGGCCACTAGCGGGAGCTGATACGCAGTATTTT. Filled out from reference TRBV2 and TRBJ2-3, the complete variable domain reads EPEVTQTPSHQVTQMGQEVILRCVPISNHLYFYWYRQILGQKVEFLVSFYNNEISEKSEIFDDQFSVERPDGSNFTLKIRSTKLEDSAMYFCASRPLAGADTQYFGPGTRLTVL.

CDR3 sequence: CASSPQGVGTEAFF. The CDR3 DNA reads as TGTGCCAGCTCACCTCAGGGGGTGGGCACTGAAGCTTTCTTT. The chain links TRBV18 to TRBJ1-1; 7 nucleotides match TRBD1. The germline CDR1 and CDR2 sequences are KGHSH and LQKENI. Trimming removed 3 bases from V and 4 bases from J; junction bases left unmatched: 5. The CDR3 runs to 14 residues.